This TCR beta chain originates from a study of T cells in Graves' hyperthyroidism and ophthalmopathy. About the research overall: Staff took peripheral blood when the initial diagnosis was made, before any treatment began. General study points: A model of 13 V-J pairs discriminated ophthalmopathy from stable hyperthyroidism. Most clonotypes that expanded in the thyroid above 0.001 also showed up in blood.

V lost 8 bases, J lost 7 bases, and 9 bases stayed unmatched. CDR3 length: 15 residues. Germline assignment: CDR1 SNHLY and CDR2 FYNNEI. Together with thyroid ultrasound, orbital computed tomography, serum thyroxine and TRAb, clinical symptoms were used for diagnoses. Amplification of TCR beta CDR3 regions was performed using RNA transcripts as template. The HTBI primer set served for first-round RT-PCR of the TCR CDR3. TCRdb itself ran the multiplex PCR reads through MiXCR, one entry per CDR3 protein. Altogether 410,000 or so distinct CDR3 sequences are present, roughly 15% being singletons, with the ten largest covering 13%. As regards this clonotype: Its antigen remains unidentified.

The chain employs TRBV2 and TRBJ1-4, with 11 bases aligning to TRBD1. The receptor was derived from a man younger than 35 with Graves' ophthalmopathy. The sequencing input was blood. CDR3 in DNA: TGTGCCAGCTTCCAAACCGGGACAGGGGGTGAAAAACTGTTTTTT. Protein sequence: CASFQTGTGGEKLFF.